The 23 T cell receptor beta chains given below trace back to one sample, sequenced in a study of T cells in Graves' hyperthyroidism and ophthalmopathy. Researchers amplified the TCR beta CDR3 regions from RNA transcripts. A first-round RT-PCR of the TCR CDR3 used the HTBI primer set. Via MiXCR, TCRdb re-called the multiplex PCR reads, giving one row per CDR3 protein. In the table there are 560,000 or so distinct CDR3 sequences, under 60% of which are singletons. The sample taken for sequencing was peripheral blood or thyroid tissue (not recorded which). The source of these receptors is a woman in her late teens or twenties with Graves' hyperthyroidism.

V and J are TRBV29-1 and TRBJ2-5; unclear D gene. The J call is doubtful: the DNA matches TRBJ2-1 better. This CDR3 is built from 10 residues. Germline loops: CDR1 SQVTM, CDR2 ANQGSEA. The CDR3: CSAAVGEQFF. The CDR3 region has the DNA TGCAGCGCCGCGGTGGGAGAGCAGTTCTTC.

The chain uses TRBV9 and TRBJ2-5; TRBD1 or TRBD2 may be the D gene (5 bases each). In germline, CDR1 is SGDLS, CDR2 YYNGEE. Deletions cut 4 bases from V and 5 bases from J, with 18 bases between. The CDR3 is 15 amino acids. The CDR3: CASSPAGLAGETQYF. Written as DNA, the CDR3 is TGTGCCAGCAGCCCCGCTGGGCTAGCAGGGGAGACCCAGTACTTC.

In this sample, this clonotype turned up once. The chain carries TRBV20-1 and TRBJ1-2; a weak D match, TRBD1 (6 bases). CDR1 and CDR2 from the germline V gene are DFQATT and SNEGSKA (reference sequence). This CDR3 comprises 13 residues. V lost 0 bases and J lost 4, with 9 bases in between. This CDR3 reads CSARDSDSYGYTF. CDR3 bases: TGCAGTGCTAGAGACTCGGACAGCTATGGCTACACCTTC.

This clonotype was picked up many times. The chain links TRBV20-1 to TRBJ2-7; D may be TRBD2 (5 bases). V was cut by 0 bases and J by 7 bases, with 16 bases left in between. The CDR3 extends over 14 amino acids. The germline V gene has CDR1 DFQATT and CDR2 SNEGSKA (reference sequence). CDR3 residues: CSARDPSGDWEQYF. The CDR3 DNA follows: TGCAGTGCTAGAGACCCCAGCGGTGATTGGGAGCAGTACTTC.

This clonotype occurred many times. The chain is built from TRBV20-1 and TRBJ2-5, with D perhaps matching TRBD1 or TRBD2 (5 bases each). V was clipped by 5 bases and J by 5 bases, with 12 bases between them. This CDR3 comprises 12 residues. CDR1 DFQATT and CDR2 SNEGSKA come from the germline V gene (reference sequence). DNA for the CDR3: TGCAGTGCTGGCCGGGACGTCGAGACCCAGTACTTC. It codes for CSAGRDVETQYF.

This clonotype was recorded at least ten times. The rearrangement uses TRBV2 and TRBJ1-6, with D unresolved. This CDR3 region has 13 residues. V lost 7 bases, J lost 8 bases, and 12 bases lay in between. CDR1 and CDR2 from the germline V gene are SNHLY and FYNNEI. The CDR3 DNA follows: TGTGCCAGCATCGAAAGATTTGATTCACCCCTCCACTTT. This translates into CASIERFDSPLHF. Using reference TRBV2 and TRBJ1-6 for the parts outside the CDR3, the full variable domain is EPEVTQTPSHQVTQMGQEVILRCVPISNHLYFYWYRQILGQKVEFLVSFYNNEISEKSEIFDDQFSVERPDGSNFTLKIRSTKLEDSAMYFCASIERFDSPLHFGNGTRLTVT.

As DNA, the CDR3 is TGTGCCAGCACCTCGACTGGGACATATAATGAAAAACTGTTTTTT. Its protein is CASTSTGTYNEKLFF. This chain joins TRBV2 and TRBJ1-4, with TRBD1 as a possible D gene (6 bases). V was shortened by 7 bases and J by 4 bases, with 16 bases between the two germline ends. Germline V gene lookup returns CDR1 SNHLY and CDR2 FYNNEI. This CDR3 comprises 15 residues.

The V call is TRBV4-3, the J call TRBJ1-1; no clear D gene. Between the trimmed V and J ends, which lost 2 bases and 1 base, there was a span of 11 bases. This CDR3 comprises 15 residues. Germline CDR1 is LGHNA and CDR2 is YSLEER. The CDR3 bases are TGCGCCAGCAGCCAATCGATTAGACAGAACACTGAAGCTTTCTTT. Translation: CASSQSIRQNTEAFF.

The CDR3 here is CASRPGALYGYTF. The CDR3 DNA sequence: TGTGCCAGTAGGCCAGGGGCTCTCTATGGCTACACCTTC. This chain uses TRBV19 with TRBJ1-2; the D gene is possibly TRBD1 (6 bases). The CDR3 has 13 residues. Trimming cost V 6 bases and J 4 bases, with 12 bases left between them. Per germline, CDR1 LNHDA and CDR2 SQIVND (reference sequence).

The chain combines TRBV25-1 with TRBJ2-3, with TRBD2 identical over 10 bases. Germline-derived CDR1 and CDR2 are MGHDK and SYGVNS. The ends lost 6 bases at V and 9 bases at J; junction bases unmatched: 6. The CDR3 covers 13 residues. The CDR3, as DNA: TGTGCCAGCAGCCACCAACTAGCGGGAACGCAGTATTTT. As protein: CASSHQLAGTQYF.

This chain joins TRBV9 and TRBJ1-1; 7 bases line up with TRBD1. Per the germline V gene, CDR1 is SGDLS and CDR2 is YYNGEE. Germline trimming cut 3 bases from V and 0 bases from J; bases unmatched to any gene: 2. The CDR3 is 14 amino acids. This chain's CDR3 is CASSGQGVNTEAFF. The CDR3 bases are TGTGCCAGCAGCGGACAGGGAGTGAACACTGAAGCTTTCTTT.

Only one count was recorded for this clonotype. The CDR3 does not end in the conserved phenylalanine or tryptophan, so this is likely a read error. The V gene is TRBV29-1, the J gene TRBJ2-7; tentative D call: TRBD1 (5 bases). Trimming removed 2 bases from V and 6 bases from J, with 14 bases in between. The germline V gene has CDR1 SQVTM and CDR2 ANQGSEA. The CDR3 is 13 residues long. The CDR3 here is CSVELLGPSEQYL. The CDR3 nucleotides are TGCAGCGTTGAACTACTGGGGCCCTCCGAGCAGTACCTC.

Points on this clonotype: This could be a read error, since a much larger clone is one nucleotide away. The chain employs TRBV10-3 and TRBJ1-4; 7 bases fit TRBD1. There are 14 residues in the CDR3. Germline CDR1 reads ENHRY; CDR2 reads SYGVKD. Trimming cost V 8 bases and J 5 bases; bases outside gene matches: 8. CDR3 nucleotide sequence: TGTGCCATCGGCCCGGGACAGCAAAATGAAAAACTGTTTTTT. Protein product: CAIGPGQQNEKLFF.

This clonotype was detected only a few times. This chain links TRBV7-9 with TRBJ2-7; 12 positions agree with TRBD1. V dropped 5 bases and J dropped 4; count of bases not matched to a gene: 6. Germline-derived CDR1 and CDR2 are SEHNR and FQNEAQ (reference sequence). There are 15 residues in the CDR3. CDR3 sequence (DNA): TGTGCCAGCAGCGTCCCGGGACAGGGGGCTTACGAGCAGTACTTC. Protein sequence: CASSVPGQGAYEQYF.

This clonotype was seen a few times. V usage is TRBV7-9 and J usage is TRBJ1-1; D call uncertain. The CDR3 runs 15 residues. Germline CDR1 reads SEHNR; CDR2 reads FQNEAQ (reference sequence). Trimming removed 5 bases at V and 0 bases at J, with 13 bases between. The CDR3 coding sequence is TGTGCCAGCAGCCCCAACAGATACATGAACACTGAAGCTTTCTTT. This sequence encodes CASSPNRYMNTEAFF. Filled out from reference TRBV7-9 and TRBJ1-1, the complete variable domain reads DTGVSQNPRHKITKRGQNVTFRCDPISEHNRLYWYRQTLGQGPEFLTYFQNEAQLEKSRLLSDRFSAERPKGSFSTLEIQRTEQGDSAMYLCASSPNRYMNTEAFFGQGTRLTVV.

This chain connects TRBV5-1 to TRBJ1-1, with D possibly being TRBD1 (6 bases). The CDR3 extends over 12 amino acids. V lost 2 bases to trimming and J lost 9 bases, with 11 bases between them. The germline V gene has CDR1 SGHRS and CDR2 YFSETQ. The CDR3 DNA is TGCGCCAGCAGCTTCCAAGGGGGGCAAGCTTTCTTT. Protein: CASSFQGGQAFF.

Comment on this clonotype: Likely a read error: the CDR3 ends without its conserved phenylalanine or tryptophan. It is unclear where the CDR3 begins or ends on the DNA, so no DNA is shown, and the CDR3 is as TCRdb lists it. The V gene is TRBV7-9, the J gene TRBJ1-3; TRBD1 reflects the table's D call only, with no check against the DNA. CDR1 is SEHNR, CDR2 FQNEAQ, per germline (reference sequence). The length of the CDR3 is 8 amino acids, counting both ends. The chain's CDR3 is CASSRSGT.

The gene calls are TRBV27 and TRBJ1-1; no definite D call. The CDR3 extends over 14 amino acids. CDR1 and CDR2 (germline): MNHEY, SMNVEV (reference sequence). The V end was cut by 0 bases, the J end by 1 base, with 6 bases between. This CDR3 is CASSLSGSNTEAFF. For the CDR3, the DNA is TGTGCCAGCAGTTTATCCGGTTCGAACACTGAAGCTTTCTTT.

This chain joins TRBV20-1 and TRBJ2-5; D remains ambiguous. V dropped 0 bases and J dropped 5 bases, with 16 bases sitting between them. CDR1 is DFQATT and CDR2 is SNEGSKA in the germline V gene (reference sequence). The length of the CDR3 is 15 residues. The DNA of the CDR3 is TGCAGTGCTAGAGATCGAGGCATAAAGTGGGAGACCCAGTACTTC. This translates into CSARDRGIKWETQYF.

The chain couples TRBV7-6 to TRBJ2-2; 9 bases are shared with TRBD2. Germline V lookup: CDR1 SGHVS, CDR2 FNYEAQ. V lost 3 bases, J lost 5 bases, and 4 bases stayed unmatched. This CDR3 comprises 15 residues. The CDR3 DNA follows: TGTGCCAGCAGCTTGCGCGGGAGGGCGACCGGGGAGCTGTTTTTT. Protein: CASSLRGRATGELFF.

V usage is TRBV29-1 and J usage is TRBJ1-1; no firm D call. The CDR3 extends over 11 amino acids. V lost 8 bases to trimming and J lost 4 bases, with 11 bases between them. Per germline, CDR1 SQVTM and CDR2 ANQGSEA. CDR3 loop: CSLTGSTEAFF. CDR3 sequence (DNA): TGCAGCTTGACGGGGAGCACTGAAGCTTTCTTT. Drawing the rest from reference TRBV29-1 and TRBJ1-1, the complete variable domain is SAVISQKPSRDICQRGTSLTIQCQVDSQVTMMFWYRQQPGQSLTLIATANQGSEATYESGFVIDKFPISRPNLTFSTLTVSNMSPEDSSIYLCSLTGSTEAFFGQGTRLTVV.

The rearrangement uses TRBV2 and TRBJ1-2; a weak D match, TRBD1 (6 bases). Germline V CDR1 and CDR2: SNHLY, FYNNEI. The CDR3 sequence is 12 residues long. The CDR3 nucleotides are TGTGCTACCAGCACAGGGATTGGTGGCTACACCTTC. This translates into CATSTGIGGYTF.

The rearrangement uses TRBV29-1 and TRBJ1-2, with D tentatively TRBD1 (5 bases). In germline, CDR1 is SQVTM, CDR2 ANQGSEA. Trimming pared 6 bases from V and 12 bases from J, leaving 17 bases between. This CDR3 has 11 residues. CDR3 nucleotides: TGCAGCGTAGTTGTACAGGAAGGAAACACCTTC. Protein: CSVVVQEGNTF.